The rows below give T cell receptor beta chains drawn from one sample of a study of CD8 T cells in ankylosing spondylitis. TCRdb ran MiXCR on the 5' RACE reads and lists one entry per CDR3 protein. The repertoire holds some 140,000 distinct CDR3 sequences, with approximately 10% as singletons. Source material: blood, either unsorted or a sorted T cell fraction (not recorded which). Source of these receptors: a female donor with ankylosing spondylitis or in good health (not recorded which). The CDR3 runs from the conserved cysteine through the conserved F or W. Fields, in order: CDR3 protein, CDR3 DNA, J gene, V gene, D gene, clone size. D genes are given only for firm matches. Expanded clones are given a class, and other clones once, few, many or no size at all.

CDR3aa: CASSPGEGGPKTGELFF
CDR3nt: TGTGCCAGCAGCCCCGGTGAGGGAGGGCCGAAAACCGGGGAGCTGTTTTTT
j_gene: TRBJ2-2
v_gene: TRBV12-3/TRBV12-4
d_gene: TRBD2
abundance: few

CDR3aa: CASSAQGRTENQAFF
CDR3nt: TGTGCCAGTAGTGCGCAGGGGCGCACAGAAAATCAGGCTTTCTTT
j_gene: TRBJ1-1
v_gene: TRBV19
d_gene: -
abundance: many

CDR3aa: CASSGQDQETQYF
CDR3nt: TGTGCCAGCAGCGGACAGGACCAAGAGACCCAGTACTTC
j_gene: TRBJ2-5
v_gene: TRBV12-3/TRBV12-4
d_gene: TRBD1
abundance: -

CDR3aa: CASSLKAGRSYNEQFF
CDR3nt: TGTGCCAGCAGCCTTAAGGCGGGGCGATCCTACAATGAGCAGTTCTTC
j_gene: TRBJ2-1
v_gene: TRBV21-1
d_gene: -
abundance: many

CDR3aa: CASRGTSGGQETQYF
CDR3nt: TGCGCCAGCAGGGGCACTAGCGGGGGTCAAGAGACCCAGTACTTC
j_gene: TRBJ2-5
v_gene: TRBV5-1
d_gene: TRBD2
abundance: many

CDR3aa: CASSLAAAGGYTEQFF
CDR3nt: TGTGCCAGCAGCTTAGCGGCAGCAGGGGGCTATACTGAGCAGTTCTTC
j_gene: TRBJ2-1
v_gene: TRBV7-8
d_gene: TRBD1
abundance: many

CDR3aa: CASSLFTTVNYGYTF
CDR3nt: TGTGCCAGCAGCTTATTTACCACAGTCAACTATGGCTACACCTTC
j_gene: TRBJ1-2
v_gene: TRBV7-9
d_gene: -
abundance: -

CDR3aa: CASRQGGYPPSREQFF
CDR3nt: TGTGCCAGCAGGCAAGGGGGTTACCCCCCATCGCGCGAGCAGTTCTTC
j_gene: TRBJ2-1
v_gene: TRBV6-2/TRBV6-3
d_gene: -
abundance: many

CDR3aa: CASSYTLGTGGNNEQFF
CDR3nt: TGTGCCAGCAGTTACACCCTAGGGACAGGGGGAAACAATGAGCAGTTCTTC
j_gene: TRBJ2-1
v_gene: TRBV6-2/TRBV6-3
d_gene: TRBD1
abundance: many

CDR3aa: CASSPPHSIEAFF
CDR3nt: TGTGCCAGCTCACCACCCCACAGCATTGAAGCTTTCTTT
j_gene: TRBJ1-1
v_gene: TRBV18
d_gene: -
abundance: -

CDR3aa: CASSPPGSGNEQYF
CDR3nt: TGTGCCAGCAGCCCACCGGGGAGTGGGAACGAGCAGTACTTC
j_gene: TRBJ2-7
v_gene: TRBV7-9
d_gene: -
abundance: -

CDR3aa: CASSYGEESQPQHF
CDR3nt: TGTGCCAGCAGTTACGGGGAAGAGAGTCAGCCCCAGCATTTT
j_gene: TRBJ1-5
v_gene: TRBV12-3/TRBV12-4
d_gene: -
abundance: many

CDR3aa: CSSSLAAVSSDNEQFF
CDR3nt: TGCTCCAGCAGCTTGGCCGCGGTGAGCTCCGACAATGAGCAGTTCTTC
j_gene: TRBJ2-1
v_gene: TRBV5-1
d_gene: -
abundance: once

CDR3aa: CASPPGETEAFF
CDR3nt: TGTGCCAGCCCACCGGGGGAAACTGAAGCTTTCTTT
j_gene: TRBJ1-1
v_gene: TRBV18
d_gene: -
abundance: few

CDR3aa: CASTIGQGLGGYTF
CDR3nt: TGCGCCAGCACCATCGGACAGGGGCTGGGTGGCTACACCTTC
j_gene: TRBJ1-2
v_gene: TRBV5-1
d_gene: TRBD1
abundance: many

CDR3aa: CSASKREGRSYNEQFF
CDR3nt: TGCAGTGCTAGTAAGCGGGAGGGCCGATCCTACAATGAGCAGTTCTTC
j_gene: TRBJ2-1
v_gene: TRBV20-1
d_gene: TRBD2
abundance: few

CDR3aa: CSAEHSGNQPQHF
CDR3nt: TGCAGTGCTGAGCACAGTGGCAATCAGCCCCAGCATTTT
j_gene: TRBJ1-5
v_gene: TRBV20-1
d_gene: -
abundance: few

CDR3aa: CASSLTTGGGYPF
CDR3nt: TGTGCCAGCAGCCTAACCACGGGGGGTGGCTACCCCTTC
j_gene: TRBJ1-2
v_gene: TRBV5-5
d_gene: -
abundance: -

CDR3aa: CSVEMGTSGSNEQFF
CDR3nt: TGCAGCGTTGAAATGGGGACTAGCGGGAGCAATGAGCAGTTCTTC
j_gene: TRBJ2-1
v_gene: TRBV29-1
d_gene: TRBD2
abundance: many

CDR3aa: CASYPGGATDTQYF
CDR3nt: TGCGCCAGCTATCCAGGGGGCGCGACAGATACGCAGTATTTT
j_gene: TRBJ2-3
v_gene: TRBV5-1
d_gene: TRBD1
abundance: many

CDR3aa: CSAPDSRNTGELFF
CDR3nt: TGCAGTGCACCGGACAGTCGGAACACCGGGGAGCTGTTTTTT
j_gene: TRBJ2-2
v_gene: TRBV20-1
d_gene: -
abundance: many

CDR3aa: CASSRSFGAQQETQYF
CDR3nt: TGTGCCAGCAGCCGTAGTTTCGGAGCCCAACAAGAGACCCAGTACTTC
j_gene: TRBJ2-5
v_gene: TRBV11-3
d_gene: -
abundance: many

CDR3aa: CASSGQESDTQYF
CDR3nt: TGTGCCAGCAGCGGACAGGAGTCAGATACGCAGTATTTT
j_gene: TRBJ2-3
v_gene: TRBV6-4
d_gene: TRBD1
abundance: -

CDR3aa: CAITMGQGNTEAFF
CDR3nt: TGTGCCATCACTATGGGACAGGGTAACACTGAAGCTTTCTTT
j_gene: TRBJ1-1
v_gene: TRBV10-3
d_gene: TRBD1
abundance: many

CDR3aa: CASSPGPQPYNEQFF
CDR3nt: TGTGCCAGCAGCCCCGGGCCCCAGCCCTACAATGAGCAGTTCTTC
j_gene: TRBJ2-1
v_gene: TRBV3-1
d_gene: -
abundance: many

CDR3aa: CASSLYRGRVFDTEAFF
CDR3nt: TGTGCCAGCAGTTTATACAGGGGAAGGGTTTTTGACACTGAAGCTTTCTTT
j_gene: TRBJ1-1
v_gene: TRBV12-3/TRBV12-4
d_gene: TRBD1
abundance: many

CDR3aa: CASSLQGQGIEKLFF
CDR3nt: TGCGCCAGCAGCTTACAGGGTCAAGGTATTGAAAAACTGTTTTTT
j_gene: TRBJ1-4
v_gene: TRBV5-1
d_gene: -
abundance: many

CDR3aa: CASSLGDVADQPQHF
CDR3nt: TGTGCCAGCAGCTTAGGAGATGTAGCAGATCAGCCCCAGCATTTT
j_gene: TRBJ1-5
v_gene: TRBV5-8
d_gene: -
abundance: many

CDR3aa: CAWSVGRSDTQYF
CDR3nt: TGTGCCTGGAGTGTAGGTCGCTCAGATACGCAGTATTTT
j_gene: TRBJ2-3
v_gene: TRBV30
d_gene: -
abundance: many

CDR3aa: CASSLGLRRAGSSYEQYF
CDR3nt: TGTGCCAGCAGTTTAGGTCTCAGGCGGGCGGGTTCTTCCTACGAGCAGTACTTC
j_gene: TRBJ2-7
v_gene: TRBV12-3/TRBV12-4
d_gene: -
abundance: many

CDR3aa: CASRGLAGDGDTQYF
CDR3nt: TGTGCCAGCAGAGGCCTAGCGGGGGATGGAGATACGCAGTATTTT
j_gene: TRBJ2-3
v_gene: TRBV7-9
d_gene: TRBD2
abundance: few

CDR3aa: CASSSWGRFSTDTQYF
CDR3nt: TGTGCCAGCAGTTCCTGGGGGCGGTTTAGCACAGATACGCAGTATTTT
j_gene: TRBJ2-3
v_gene: TRBV6-5
d_gene: -
abundance: many

CDR3aa: CASSSSGSAYNEQFF
CDR3nt: TGCGCCAGCAGCTCTAGCGGGAGCGCCTACAATGAGCAGTTCTTC
j_gene: TRBJ2-1
v_gene: TRBV5-1
d_gene: TRBD2
abundance: -

CDR3aa: CASSRDYGEQYF
CDR3nt: TGTGCCAGCAGCCGGGACTACGGTGAGCAGTACTTC
j_gene: TRBJ2-7
v_gene: TRBV3-1
d_gene: TRBD2
abundance: many

CDR3aa: CASSLGAGTREFF
CDR3nt: TGCGCCAGCAGCTTGGGGGCCGGGACTAGGGAGTTCTTC
j_gene: TRBJ2-1
v_gene: TRBV5-1
d_gene: TRBD2
abundance: -

CDR3aa: CASIKIRRDRGQREFNEQFF
CDR3nt: TGTGCCAGCATCAAGATCCGCCGGGACAGGGGGCAACGGGAATTTAATGAGCAGTTCTTC
j_gene: TRBJ2-1
v_gene: TRBV11-3
d_gene: TRBD1
abundance: many

CDR3aa: CSATLRTGEAFF
CDR3nt: TGCAGTGCTACTCTTAGGACAGGGGAAGCTTTCTTT
j_gene: TRBJ1-1
v_gene: TRBV20-1
d_gene: TRBD1
abundance: many

CDR3aa: CASSADSGRQADTQYF
CDR3nt: TGTGCCAGCAGCGCCGATAGCGGGAGGCAAGCAGATACGCAGTATTTT
j_gene: TRBJ2-3
v_gene: TRBV9
d_gene: TRBD2
abundance: many

CDR3aa: CPPEGGEETQYF
CDR3nt: TGCCCCCCGGAGGGGGGGGAAGAGACCCAGTACTTC
j_gene: TRBJ2-5
v_gene: TRBV21-1
d_gene: -
abundance: many

CDR3aa: CASSPFGDSYEQYF
CDR3nt: TGCGCCAGCAGCCCTTTCGGGGACTCCTACGAGCAGTACTTC
j_gene: TRBJ2-7
v_gene: TRBV5-1
d_gene: -
abundance: many

CDR3aa: CASSIGTGAYEQYF
CDR3nt: TGTGCCAGTAGTATAGGGACAGGAGCCTACGAGCAGTACTTC
j_gene: TRBJ2-7
v_gene: TRBV19
d_gene: TRBD1
abundance: many

CDR3aa: CASSIPDAVYNEQFF
CDR3nt: TGTGCCAGTAGTATACCGGACGCCGTATACAATGAGCAGTTCTTC
j_gene: TRBJ2-1
v_gene: TRBV19
d_gene: -
abundance: -

CDR3aa: CASRPSGSLTQYF
CDR3nt: TGTGCCAGCAGGCCTAGCGGGAGTTTGACCCAGTACTTC
j_gene: TRBJ2-5
v_gene: TRBV27
d_gene: TRBD2
abundance: many

CDR3aa: CASSPRLDTDTQYF
CDR3nt: TGTGCCAGCAGCCCCAGGCTTGACACAGATACGCAGTATTTT
j_gene: TRBJ2-3
v_gene: TRBV7-9
d_gene: -
abundance: many

CDR3aa: CASRVTGPGELFF
CDR3nt: TGTGCCAGCAGGGTGACAGGGCCCGGGGAGCTGTTTTTT
j_gene: TRBJ2-2
v_gene: TRBV11-1
d_gene: TRBD1
abundance: few

CDR3aa: CASSQGSGPGNTIYF
CDR3nt: TGCGCCAGCAGCCAAGGGTCGGGACCTGGAAACACCATATATTTT
j_gene: TRBJ1-3
v_gene: TRBV4-1
d_gene: -
abundance: -

CDR3aa: CASSPRGTGNEGYTF
CDR3nt: TGTGCCAGCAGCCCCCGTGGGACGGGGAATGAGGGCTACACCTTC
j_gene: TRBJ1-2
v_gene: TRBV7-9
d_gene: -
abundance: many

CDR3aa: CSVADISYTSPLHF
CDR3nt: TGCAGCGTCGCCGACATCAGCTATACTTCCCCCCTCCACTTT
j_gene: TRBJ1-6
v_gene: TRBV29-1
d_gene: -
abundance: -

CDR3aa: CASSPETSGYYEQYF
CDR3nt: TGTGCCAGCAGCCCAGAGACTAGCGGCTATTACGAGCAGTACTTC
j_gene: TRBJ2-7
v_gene: TRBV9
d_gene: TRBD2
abundance: many

CDR3aa: CASSFMVSVNYEQYF
CDR3nt: TGTGCCAGCAGCTTTATGGTCTCCGTAAACTACGAGCAGTACTTC
j_gene: TRBJ2-7
v_gene: TRBV7-2
d_gene: -
abundance: -

CDR3aa: CASSLTGTVYGYTF
CDR3nt: TGTGCCAGCAGCTTAACTGGGACGGTCTATGGCTACACCTTC
j_gene: TRBJ1-2
v_gene: TRBV7-9
d_gene: -
abundance: few

CDR3aa: CACSHQDRGVSGANVLTF
CDR3nt: TGTGCCTGCAGCCACCAGGACAGGGGAGTCTCTGGGGCCAACGTCCTGACTTTC
j_gene: TRBJ2-6
v_gene: TRBV3-1
d_gene: TRBD1
abundance: -

CDR3aa: CAIKPGTDTNYGYTF
CDR3nt: TGTGCCATCAAACCCGGGACAGACACTAACTATGGCTACACCTTC
j_gene: TRBJ1-2
v_gene: TRBV10-3
d_gene: TRBD1
abundance: many

CDR3aa: CASSSSEVNTEAFF
CDR3nt: TGTGCCAGCAGTTCCTCTGAGGTGAACACTGAAGCTTTCTTT
j_gene: TRBJ1-1
v_gene: TRBV12-3/TRBV12-4
d_gene: -
abundance: many